This is a list of T cell receptor beta chains from one sample in a study of T cell repertoires in cytomegalovirus infection. TCRdb re-analysed the reads in MiXCR, keeping a single row per CDR3 protein. The table records approximately 550,000 distinct CDR3 sequences, approximately 17% of them present only once. Sequences were obtained from CD8+ T cells from PBMCs. These receptors all come from a human donor in good health (CMV status not recorded). Some clones in this sample may be carry-over from other donors' samples. Each CDR3 is given with its conserved first and last residue. D genes are given only for firm matches. Rows may omit the clone size; those that give it use once, few, many or a size class.

TRBV23-1	TRBJ2-7	few	NA	TGCGCCAGCAATCACGAGCAGTACTTC	CASNHEQYF
TRBV19	TRBJ1-5	few	NA	TGTGCCAGTACCAAAAAGCTAGGGTTAGGCAATCAGCCCCAGCATTTT	CASTKKLGLGNQPQHF
TRBV4-1	TRBJ1-4	many	NA	TGCGCCAGCAGCCAAGGCCGAGACAGAGGTGAAAAACTGTTTTTT	CASSQGRDRGEKLFF
TRBV7-9	TRBJ1-1	many	NA	TGTGCCAGCAGCTTATGGAAGCTTGAAGCTTTCTTT	CASSLWKLEAFF
TRBV6-1	TRBJ2-7	NA	NA	TGTGCCAGCACCAACACAGGGTTCGAGCAGTACTTC	CASTNTGFEQYF
TRBV7-6	TRBJ2-3	many	TRBD2	TGTGCCAGCAGCCCGGGGACTAGCGGGAGCGCTAGTGGAGATACGCAGTATTTT	CASSPGTSGSASGDTQYF
TRBV7-9	TRBJ2-2	many	NA	TGTGCCAGCATCCAAAAAGGCCACGGGGAGCTGTTTTTT	CASIQKGHGELFF
TRBV27	TRBJ2-7	NA	TRBD1	TGTGCCAGCAGTTCCCGGGACAGCCGCTACGAGCAGTACTTC	CASSSRDSRYEQYF
TRBV27	TRBJ1-5	NA	NA	TGTGCCAGCAGCCAAGGAGGGTCTGGGCCCCAGCATTTT	CASSQGGSGPQHF
TRBV12-3/TRBV12-4	TRBJ1-4	few	NA	TGTGCCAGCAGTCCCTGGCAGGGTAATGAAAAACTGTTTTTT	CASSPWQGNEKLFF
TRBV5-4	TRBJ1-1	NA	NA	TGTGCCAGCAGCTCGGGGATACGGGGGAACACTGAAGCTTTCTTT	CASSSGIRGNTEAFF
TRBV7-2	TRBJ1-1	many	TRBD1	TGTGCCAGCAGCTCGATGGACAGGCGAAGACCTGAAGCTTTCTTT	CASSSMDRRRPEAFF
TRBV11-2	TRBJ1-1	NA	NA	TGTGCCAGCAGCCCTTCCCGGGACATTGAAGCTTTCTTT	CASSPSRDIEAFF
TRBV5-4	TRBJ2-7	NA	NA	TGTGCCAGCAGCTTTGGAATGGACACCAACTTC	CASSFGMDTNF
TRBV27	TRBJ2-7	NA	NA	TGTGCCAGCAGTATGAGGGGGGAATACGAGCAGTACTTC	CASSMRGEYEQYF
TRBV10-3	TRBJ1-3	NA	NA	TGTGCCTCGGATGGGGGAAACACCATATATTTT	CASDGGNTIYF
TRBV6-5	TRBJ2-1	few	NA	TGTGCCAGCACCGCCTACGAGGGCAGTTACAATGAGCAGTTCTTC	CASTAYEGSYNEQFF
TRBV11-1	TRBJ2-3	many	NA	TGTGCCAGCTCCCGGGGGGCTAGCACAGATACGCAGTATTTT	CASSRGASTDTQYF
TRBV11-2	TRBJ2-1	many	NA	TGTGCCAGCATTGCCTATATCAATAAGGGCTATGAGCAGTTCTTC	CASIAYINKGYEQFF
TRBV9	TRBJ1-3	few	NA	TGTGCCAGCAGCGTACCGGGGGCTGGAAACACCATATATTTT	CASSVPGAGNTIYF
TRBV6-5	TRBJ1-2	few	TRBD1	TGTGCCAGCAGCTCCCCGTTACTCGATAGGGGGCAAGGTGGCTACACCTTC	CASSSPLLDRGQGGYTF
TRBV28	TRBJ2-1	many	NA	TGTGCCAGCAAGGACAGTCTCTACAATGAGCAGTTCTTC	CASKDSLYNEQFF
TRBV7-6	TRBJ1-1	NA	TRBD1	TGTGCCAGCAGCTTCCCCGGGACAGGAGTGTTGAGGACTGAAGCTTTCTTT	CASSFPGTGVLRTEAFF
TRBV7-8	TRBJ2-1	many	TRBD2	TGTGCCAGCAGCTTAGGGCTAGCGGGAGGGCAGGGCAATGAGCAGTTCTTC	CASSLGLAGGQGNEQFF
TRBV25-1	TRBJ2-5	few	NA	TGTGCAGTGGGTGGAGGGACCCAGTACTTC	CAVGGGTQYF
TRBV7-9	TRBJ1-1	few	NA	TGTGCCAGCAGCTCGAACAGGGTTACTGAAGCTTTCTTT	CASSSNRVTEAFF
TRBV27	TRBJ2-5	NA	NA	TGTGCCAGCAGGGGGGGAGGGGGCAGCGAGACCCAGTACTTC	CASRGGGGSETQYF
TRBV7-3	TRBJ2-1	many	NA	TGTGCCAGCAGTCTATCACATTGGGACCACTCCTACAATGAGCAGTTCTTC	CASSLSHWDHSYNEQFF
TRBV28	TRBJ2-4	NA	TRBD2	TGTGCCAGCAGTTTAGGGAGCGGGAGGACCGGAAACATTCAGTACTTC	CASSLGSGRTGNIQYF
TRBV7-9	TRBJ2-7	many	NA	TGTGCCAGCAGCTTGGGCTTTTACGAGCAGTACTTC	CASSLGFYEQYF
TRBV20-1	TRBJ2-3	once	NA	TGCAGTGCTAGATCCCAGAATGCAGATACGCAGTATTTT	CSARSQNADTQYF
TRBV7-8	TRBJ2-7	many	NA	TGTGCCAGCAGCCCGAAAGGAGACGAGCAGTACTTC	CASSPKGDEQYF
TRBV20-1	TRBJ1-1	NA	NA	TGCAGTGCTAGGTCGGGGTCGGGTAACACTGAAGCTTTCTTT	CSARSGSGNTEAFF
TRBV14	TRBJ1-6	NA	NA	TGTGCCAGCAGCCAAGATGGCTCACCCCTCCACTTT	CASSQDGSPLHF
TRBV4-2	TRBJ2-7	many	NA	TGTGCCAGCAGCCAAGACTTTAGGGGAAGGGCCGATTCCTACGAGCAGTACTTC	CASSQDFRGRADSYEQYF
TRBV7-3	TRBJ1-1	many	TRBD1	TGTGCCAGCAGCTTAAAGACAGGGGCTGAAGCTTTCTTT	CASSLKTGAEAFF
TRBV28	TRBJ1-1	once	NA	TGTGCCAGCAGTAGGCTTTCGACGACCAGGGACACTGAAGCTTGCTTT	CASSRLSTTRDTEACF
TRBV25-1	TRBJ2-6	NA	TRBD1	TGTGCCAGCAGTACAACGAGGACAGGGAACTCTGGGGCCAACGTCCTGACTTTC	CASSTTRTGNSGANVLTF
TRBV6-1	TRBJ1-5	NA	NA	TGTGCCAGCAGAGAGCAGGGAGGTTCAGATCAGCCCCAGCATTTT	CASREQGGSDQPQHF
TRBV20-1	TRBJ2-1	few	NA	TGCAGTGCTATTGGACAGTACAATGAGCAGTTCTTC	CSAIGQYNEQFF
TRBV5-5	TRBJ1-5	few	NA	TGTGCCAGCAGCTTGGATACTGCCGCTAGCAATCAGCCCCAGCATTTT	CASSLDTAASNQPQHF